This T cell receptor beta chain was sequenced for a study of blood T cell repertoires in COVID-19. Looking at the study overall: COVID-19 samples from acute and convalescent phases originated in the United States, Italy and Spain. PBMCs, B-cell-depleted T cells, or T cells were the source of the cDNA or gDNA that made up the material.

Using immunoSEQ multiplex PCR, the repertoire was profiled, and TCRdb retains in-frame clones only, with some absent. The sample consists of about 210,000 clones, over 60% of them appearing once. The CDR3 extends over 22 amino acids. J is TRBJ2-2 and V is TRBV1; the table calls TRBD2, which could not be checked here. TRBV1 is marked as a pseudogene. The sequenced sample was peripheral blood. This TCR was recovered from a woman in her sixties or seventies with acute or convalescent COVID-19. CDR3: CTSSQVCYLRAAGAKNTGELFF. The CDR3 DNA reads TGCACCAGCAGCCAAGTCTGTTATCTTCGGGCTGCGGGGGCGAAGAACACCGGGGAGCTGTTTTTT.